These 21 T cell receptor beta chains were all obtained from the same sample, sequenced in a study of control samples from healthy donors and cancer patients. The data were produced by immunoSEQ multiplex PCR, yet TCRdb's version contains in-frame clones alone and is incomplete. Of tens of thousands of clones in the sample, roughly 92% were seen once. Sequencing input: PBMCs. The receptors originated from a man in his thirties or forties with colorectal cancer.

This chain links TRBV24-1 with TRBJ1-1, with D perhaps TRBD1 (6 bases). The germline V gene encodes CDR1 KGHDR and CDR2 SFDVKD. V lost 4 bases and J 7 bases, leaving 12 bases between the germline ends. The CDR3 consists of 13 residues. This CDR3 is CATSDQQGGEAFF. The CDR3 coding sequence is TGTGCCACCAGTGACCAACAGGGCGGTGAAGCTTTCTTT.

This chain joins TRBV11-2 and TRBJ2-7; 8 positions match TRBD2. Per germline, CDR1 SGHAT and CDR2 FQNNGV. Trimming cost V 5 bases and J 4 bases; bases outside gene matches: 16. This CDR3 is 17 amino acids long. CDR3 sequence reads: CASSPITGGPGRYEQYF. The CDR3 DNA is TGTGCCAGCAGCCCCATCACGGGGGGGCCAGGGAGGTACGAGCAGTACTTC.

V is TRBV5-4 and J is TRBJ1-2; 7 nucleotides match TRBD1. This CDR3 region has 15 residues. Trimming cost V 3 bases and J 5 bases; bases outside gene matches: 10. CDR1 SGHNT and CDR2 YYREEE come from the germline V gene (reference sequence). The CDR3 sequence: CASSWDSGLEYGYTF. The CDR3 DNA reads TGTGCCAGCAGCTGGGACAGTGGACTCGAATATGGCTACACCTTC.

This clone was seen only once. This chain joins TRBV5-6 and TRBJ2-2; TRBD1 might be the D (5 bases). Trimming removed 0 bases at V and 5 bases at J, with 14 bases between. Per the germline V gene, CDR1 is SGHDT and CDR2 is YYEEEE. The CDR3 has 16 amino acids. The CDR3 is CASSLVDVRGTGELFF. The CDR3 DNA reads as TGTGCCAGCAGCTTGGTAGATGTAAGGGGAACCGGGGAGCTGTTTTTT. The full variable domain, in which reference TRBV5-6 and TRBJ2-2 provide the parts outside the CDR3, is DAGVTQSPTHLIKTRGQQVTLRCSPKSGHDTVSWYQQALGQGPQFIFQYYEEEERQRGNFPDRFSGHQFPNYSSELNVNALLLGDSALYLCASSLVDVRGTGELFFGEGSRLTVL.

V gene TRBV10-3 combines with J gene TRBJ2-3; 10 bases map to TRBD2. Germline CDR1 ENHRY, CDR2 SYGVKD. There are 16 residues in the CDR3. V dropped 7 bases and J dropped 1; count of bases not matched to a gene: 8. The CDR3: CAITQRGGSGTDTQYF. The CDR3 DNA is TGTGCCATCACTCAGCGGGGGGGGTCGGGCACAGATACGCAGTATTTT.

The V and J genes are TRBV7-9 and TRBJ2-3, with no clear D. The V end was cut by 5 bases, the J end by 1 base, with 13 bases between. CDR1 is SEHNR, CDR2 FQNEAQ, per germline (reference sequence). The CDR3 runs to 15 residues. The CDR3 DNA sequence: TGTGCCAGCAGCGAGGTGGGTCCCCGCACAGATACGCAGTATTTT. Its protein product is CASSEVGPRTDTQYF. Filled out from reference TRBV7-9 and TRBJ2-3, the complete variable domain reads DTGVSQNPRHKITKRGQNVTFRCDPISEHNRLYWYRQTLGQGPEFLTYFQNEAQLEKSRLLSDRFSAERPKGSFSTLEIQRTEQGDSAMYLCASSEVGPRTDTQYFGPGTRLTVL.

The chain uses TRBV14 and TRBJ2-7; perhaps D is TRBD1 or TRBD2 (6 bases each). The CDR3 length is 18 residues. Per the germline V gene, CDR1 is SGHDN and CDR2 is FVKESK. Trimming took 0 bases from V and 5 from J, leaving 23 bases between them. The CDR3 DNA reads TGTGCCAGCAGCCAAGATGTCCAGCGAGGGGGGCGATCTGACGAGCAGTACTTC. It is translated as CASSQDVQRGGRSDEQYF.

The V gene is TRBV19, the J gene TRBJ2-2; 10 nucleotides align to TRBD2. The CDR3 totals 15 residues. The trim removed 6 bases at V and 7 bases at J, leaving 8 bases unmatched. Germline lookup yields CDR1 LNHDA and CDR2 SQIVND (reference sequence). The CDR3 is CASRGTSGVLGELFF. The CDR3 bases are TGTGCCAGTAGAGGTACTAGCGGGGTTCTCGGGGAGCTGTTTTTT.

The chain is built from TRBV19 and TRBJ2-2; perhaps TRBD1 as D (5 bases). The CDR3 has 15 amino acids. Germline CDR1 is LNHDA and CDR2 is SQIVND (reference sequence). The V and J ends lost 5 bases and 0 bases respectively, with 10 bases between them. The DNA of the CDR3 is TGTGCCAGTAGTGTACAGGCGTCGAACACCGGGGAGCTGTTTTTT. It specifies CASSVQASNTGELFF.

J is TRBJ1-2 and V is TRBV3-1 (or the pseudogene TRBV3-2); TRBD1 might be the D (5 bases). Germline V CDR1 and CDR2: LGHDT, YNNKEL (reference sequence). The ends were cut back, 1 base at V and 5 bases at J, with 11 bases in the middle. This CDR3 has 14 amino acids. The chain's CDR3 is CASSQVSREYGYTF. The CDR3 DNA sequence: TGTGCCAGCAGCCAAGTAAGCAGGGAATATGGCTACACCTTC.

The rearrangement joins TRBV19 to TRBJ2-2; either TRBD1 or TRBD2 may supply D (6 bases each). The germline CDR1 and CDR2 sequences are LNHDA and SQIVND (reference sequence). Trimming stripped 4 bases from V and 3 bases from J, with 18 bases between. CDR3 length: 17 amino acids. The CDR3 is CASSTLWGARDTGELFF. In nucleotides, the CDR3 is TGTGCCAGTAGTACCCTATGGGGGGCTAGGGACACCGGGGAGCTGTTTTTT.

The rearrangement uses TRBV5-1 and TRBJ1-3; 8 bases are a match to TRBD1. From germline, CDR1 is SGHRS and CDR2 YFSETQ. The CDR3 is 15 residues long. Germline trimming cut 3 bases from V and 6 bases from J; bases unmatched to any gene: 8. DNA of the CDR3: TGCGCCAGCAGCTACGACAGGGGCGTTCAAAACACCATATATTTT. Translation gives CASSYDRGVQNTIYF. The variable domain in full, with the rest retrieved from reference TRBV5-1 and TRBJ1-3, is KAGVTQTPRYLIKTRGQQVTLSCSPISGHRSVSWYQQTPGQGLQFLFEYFSETQRNKGNFPGRFSGRQFSNSRSEMNVSTLELGDSALYLCASSYDRGVQNTIYFGEGSWLTVV.

This CDR3 reads CASSYSTGNTEAFF. The CDR3 DNA follows: TGTGCCAGCAGTTATTCTACAGGGAACACTGAAGCTTTCTTT. The chain uses TRBV6-5 and TRBJ1-1, with D possibly being TRBD1 (5 bases). The V end was cut by 3 bases, the J end by 1 base, with 9 bases between. The CDR3 is 14 residues long. Germline assignment: CDR1 MNHEY and CDR2 SVGAGI.

The gene calls are TRBV9 and TRBJ1-4; TRBD1 matches 7 bases. The CDR3 contains 16 residues. V was clipped by 4 bases and J by 4 bases; unmatched bases: 10. Per germline, CDR1 SGDLS and CDR2 YYNGEE. The CDR3 loop reads CASSQTGRGGNEKLFF. DNA of the CDR3: TGTGCCAGCAGCCAGACAGGGAGGGGCGGTAATGAAAAACTGTTTTTT.

This clone appeared once. This chain links TRBV12-3 or TRBV12-4 with TRBJ1-6; maybe TRBD1 (5 bases). CDR3 size: 12 residues. Deletions cut 3 bases from V and 9 bases from J, with 6 bases between. This chain's CDR3 is CASSFGGSPLHF. For the CDR3, the DNA is TGTGCCAGCAGTTTCGGGGGTTCACCCCTCCACTTT.

The chain couples TRBV7-5 to TRBJ2-7; the table's D call, TRBD2, has no DNA check behind it. TRBV7-5 is classified as a pseudogene. CDR3 size: 12 residues. The CDR3 DNA sequence: TGTGCCAGAAGTTATTACTCCTACGAGCAGTACGTC. It codes for CARSYYSYEQYV.

In this sample, this clone turned up a few times. The chain employs TRBV9 and TRBJ2-5, with 10 bases matching TRBD2. CDR3 size: 15 residues. J gave up 4 bases and V 4 bases, and 7 bases lay outside the gene matches. The V gene's germline CDR1 is SGDLS and CDR2 YYNGEE. The CDR3 DNA reads TGTGCCAGCAGCATCAGCGGGGGGGCTGGAGAGACCCAGTACTTC. Translation gives CASSISGGAGETQYF.

The V and J genes are TRBV12-3 or TRBV12-4 and TRBJ1-4; TRBD1 is a possible D gene (5 bases). The CDR3 is 12 residues long. Trimming removed 5 bases at V and 6 bases at J, with 7 bases between. In DNA, the CDR3 is TGTGCCAGCAGTCCACAGGATGAAAAACTGTTTTTT. The encoded protein is CASSPQDEKLFF.

This clone was seen once. One junction end does not reproduce the germline sequence, and a read error may be involved. This chain uses TRBV29-1 with TRBJ1-2, with D possibly being TRBD1 (6 bases). The CDR3 is 13 amino acids. The germline gives CDR1 SQVTM, CDR2 ANQGSEA. The CDR3 spells CSAVRGAGYGHTF. CDR3 nucleotide sequence: TGCAGCGCCGTGCGGGGGGCAGGCTATGGCCACACCTTC.

V usage is TRBV6-5 and J usage is TRBJ1-1; no clear D gene. This CDR3 is built from 15 residues. The germline V and J ends were trimmed by 3 bases and 1 base, with 12 bases remaining between them. The germline V gene has CDR1 MNHEY and CDR2 SVGAGI. The CDR3 region has the DNA TGTGCCAGCAGTTATATTTTTACGGGGAACACTGAAGCTTTCTTT. Amino acids: CASSYIFTGNTEAFF.

The chain has TRBV7-2 and TRBJ2-7; the match to TRBD1 covers 8 bases. Germline assignment: CDR1 SGHTA and CDR2 FQGNSA. The ends lost 1 base at V and 2 bases at J; junction bases unmatched: 1. The CDR3 extends over 14 amino acids. CDR3 bases: TGTGCCAGCAGCTTAGAGACAGGGGCCTACGAGCAGTACTTC. The encoded protein is CASSLETGAYEQYF.